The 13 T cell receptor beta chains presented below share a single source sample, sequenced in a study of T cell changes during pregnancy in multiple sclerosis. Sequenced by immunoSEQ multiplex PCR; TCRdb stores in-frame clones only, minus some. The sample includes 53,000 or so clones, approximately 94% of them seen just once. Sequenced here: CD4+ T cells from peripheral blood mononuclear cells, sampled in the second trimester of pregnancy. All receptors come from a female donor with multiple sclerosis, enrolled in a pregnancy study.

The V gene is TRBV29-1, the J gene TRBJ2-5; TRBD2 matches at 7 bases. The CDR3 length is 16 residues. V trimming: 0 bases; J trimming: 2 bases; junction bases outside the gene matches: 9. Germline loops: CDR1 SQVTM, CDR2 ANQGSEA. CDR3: CSVEEGGVTPQETQYF. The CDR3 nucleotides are TGCAGCGTTGAAGAGGGGGGGGTAACTCCACAAGAGACCCAGTACTTC. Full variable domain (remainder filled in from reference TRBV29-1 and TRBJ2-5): SAVISQKPSRDICQRGTSLTIQCQVDSQVTMMFWYRQQPGQSLTLIATANQGSEATYESGFVIDKFPISRPNLTFSTLTVSNMSPEDSSIYLCSVEEGGVTPQETQYFGPGTRLLVL.

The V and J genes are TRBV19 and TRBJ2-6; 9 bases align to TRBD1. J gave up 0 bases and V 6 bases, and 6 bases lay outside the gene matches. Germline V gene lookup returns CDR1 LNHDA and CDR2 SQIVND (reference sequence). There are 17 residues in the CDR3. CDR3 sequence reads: CASRPTGGSSGANVLTF. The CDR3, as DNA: TGTGCCAGTAGGCCGACAGGGGGTTCCTCTGGGGCCAACGTCCTGACTTTC.

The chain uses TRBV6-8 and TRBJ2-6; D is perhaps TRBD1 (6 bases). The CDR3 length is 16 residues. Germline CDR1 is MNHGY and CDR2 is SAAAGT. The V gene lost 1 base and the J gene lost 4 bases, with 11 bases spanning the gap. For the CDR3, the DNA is TGTGCCAGCAGTTACTACACAGGGCAAGGGGCCAACGTCCTGACTTTC. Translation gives CASSYYTGQGANVLTF.

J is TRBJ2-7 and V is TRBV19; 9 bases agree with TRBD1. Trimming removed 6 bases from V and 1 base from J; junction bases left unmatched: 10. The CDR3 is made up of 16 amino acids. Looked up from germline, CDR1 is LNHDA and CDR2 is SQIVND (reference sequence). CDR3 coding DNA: TGTGCCAGTAGCCACAGGGGGCGCACAAAATCCTACGAGCAGTACTTC. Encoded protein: CASSHRGRTKSYEQYF.

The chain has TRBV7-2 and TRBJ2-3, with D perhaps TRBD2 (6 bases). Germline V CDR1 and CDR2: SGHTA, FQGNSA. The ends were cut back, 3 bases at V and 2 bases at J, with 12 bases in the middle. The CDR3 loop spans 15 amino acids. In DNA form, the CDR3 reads TGTGCCAGCAGCTTGCGGGGAAGCCTCACAGATACGCAGTATTTT. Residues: CASSLRGSLTDTQYF.

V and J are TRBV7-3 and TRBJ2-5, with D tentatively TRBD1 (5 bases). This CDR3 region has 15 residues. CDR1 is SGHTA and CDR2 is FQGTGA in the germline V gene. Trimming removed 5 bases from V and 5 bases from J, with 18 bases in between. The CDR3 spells CASSHDSARWETQYF. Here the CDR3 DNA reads TGTGCCAGCAGCCACGACAGCGCCCGGTGGGAGACCCAGTACTTC.

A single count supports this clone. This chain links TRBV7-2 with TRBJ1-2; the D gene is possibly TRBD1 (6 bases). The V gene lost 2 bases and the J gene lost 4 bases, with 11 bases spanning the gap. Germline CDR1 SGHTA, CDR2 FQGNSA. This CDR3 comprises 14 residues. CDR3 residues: CASSLRQEIYGYTF. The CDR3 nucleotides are TGTGCCAGCAGCTTAAGACAGGAAATCTATGGCTACACCTTC.

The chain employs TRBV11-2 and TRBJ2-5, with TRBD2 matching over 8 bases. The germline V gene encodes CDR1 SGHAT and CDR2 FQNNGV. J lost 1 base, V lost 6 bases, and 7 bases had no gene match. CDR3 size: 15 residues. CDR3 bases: TGTGCCAGCAGGACCCTGAGCGGGAGCCAAGAGACCCAGTACTTC. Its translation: CASRTLSGSQETQYF.

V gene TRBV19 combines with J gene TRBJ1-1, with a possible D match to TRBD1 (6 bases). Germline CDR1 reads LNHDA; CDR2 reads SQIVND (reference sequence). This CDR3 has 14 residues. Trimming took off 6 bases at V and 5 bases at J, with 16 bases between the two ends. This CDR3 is CASSRVGGGTEAFF. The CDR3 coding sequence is TGTGCCAGTAGCCGGGTTGGGGGCGGGACTGAAGCTTTCTTT.

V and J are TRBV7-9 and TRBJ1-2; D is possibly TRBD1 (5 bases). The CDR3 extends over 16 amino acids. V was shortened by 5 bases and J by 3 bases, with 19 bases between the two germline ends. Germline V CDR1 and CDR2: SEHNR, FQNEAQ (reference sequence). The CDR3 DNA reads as TGTGCCAGCAGCATGCATCAGGGTCCGCATTACTATGGCTACACCTTC. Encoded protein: CASSMHQGPHYYGYTF.

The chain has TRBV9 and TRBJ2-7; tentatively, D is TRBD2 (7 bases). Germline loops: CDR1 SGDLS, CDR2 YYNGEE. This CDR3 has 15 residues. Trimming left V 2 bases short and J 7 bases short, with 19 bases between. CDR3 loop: CASSVRGGGLSEQYF. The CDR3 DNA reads TGTGCCAGCAGCGTTCGTGGGGGGGGGCTGAGTGAGCAGTACTTC.

The CDR3 DNA sequence: TGTGCCACCAGCAGGGACGGGACACCAACTAATGAAAAACTGTTTTTT. Translated: CATSRDGTPTNEKLFF. The chain combines TRBV15 with TRBJ1-4; D is perhaps TRBD1 (6 bases). The CDR3 is 16 amino acids. Germline lookup yields CDR1 LNHNV and CDR2 YYDKDF (reference sequence). Trimming took off 3 bases at V and 0 bases at J, with 11 bases between the two ends.

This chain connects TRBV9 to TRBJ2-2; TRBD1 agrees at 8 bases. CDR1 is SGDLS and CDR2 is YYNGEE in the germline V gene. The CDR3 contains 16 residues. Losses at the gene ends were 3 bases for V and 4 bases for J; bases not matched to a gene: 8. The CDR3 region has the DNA TGTGCCAGCAGCGGGACAGGGTCCCTCTTCACCGGGGAGCTGTTTTTT. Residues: CASSGTGSLFTGELFF.